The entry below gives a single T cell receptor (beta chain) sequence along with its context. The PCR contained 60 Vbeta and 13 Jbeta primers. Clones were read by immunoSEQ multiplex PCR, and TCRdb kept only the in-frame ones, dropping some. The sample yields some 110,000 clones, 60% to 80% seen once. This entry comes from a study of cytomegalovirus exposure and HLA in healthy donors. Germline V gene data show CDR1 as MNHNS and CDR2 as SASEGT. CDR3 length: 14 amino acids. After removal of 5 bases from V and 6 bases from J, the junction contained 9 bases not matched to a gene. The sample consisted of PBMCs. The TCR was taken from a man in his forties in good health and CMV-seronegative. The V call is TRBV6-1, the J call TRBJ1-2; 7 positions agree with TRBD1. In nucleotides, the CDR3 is TGTGCCAGCAGTCCCCAGACAGGGCCCCATGGCTACACCTTC. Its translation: CASSPQTGPHGYTF.